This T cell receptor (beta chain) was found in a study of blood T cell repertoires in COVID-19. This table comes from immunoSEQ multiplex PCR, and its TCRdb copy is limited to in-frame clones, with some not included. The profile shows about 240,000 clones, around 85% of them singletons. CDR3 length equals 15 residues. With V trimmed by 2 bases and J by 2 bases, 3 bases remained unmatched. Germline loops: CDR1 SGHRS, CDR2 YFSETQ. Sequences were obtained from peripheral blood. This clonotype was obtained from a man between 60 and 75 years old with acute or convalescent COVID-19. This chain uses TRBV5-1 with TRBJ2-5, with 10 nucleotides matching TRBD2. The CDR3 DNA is TGCGCCAGCAGCTTTAGCGGGAGGAAACAAGAGACCCAGTACTTC. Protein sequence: CASSFSGRKQETQYF.